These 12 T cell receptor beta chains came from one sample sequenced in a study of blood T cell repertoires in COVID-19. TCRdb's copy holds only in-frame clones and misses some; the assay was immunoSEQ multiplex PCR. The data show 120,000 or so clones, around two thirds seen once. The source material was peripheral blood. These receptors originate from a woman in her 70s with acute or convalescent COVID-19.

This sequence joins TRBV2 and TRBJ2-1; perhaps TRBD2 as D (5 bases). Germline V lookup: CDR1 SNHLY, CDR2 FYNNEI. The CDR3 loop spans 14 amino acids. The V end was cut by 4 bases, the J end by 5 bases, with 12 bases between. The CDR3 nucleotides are TGTGCCAGCAGTGGAAACTCGGGAAACAATGAGCAGTTCTTC. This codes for CASSGNSGNNEQFF.

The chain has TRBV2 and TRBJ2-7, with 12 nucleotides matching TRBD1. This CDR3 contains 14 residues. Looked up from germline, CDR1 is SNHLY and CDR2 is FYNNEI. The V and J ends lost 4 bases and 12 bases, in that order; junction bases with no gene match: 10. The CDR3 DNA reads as TGTGCCAGCAGTGTGGAGGGACAGGGGGCGAGGCGGTACTTC. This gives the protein CASSVEGQGARRYF.

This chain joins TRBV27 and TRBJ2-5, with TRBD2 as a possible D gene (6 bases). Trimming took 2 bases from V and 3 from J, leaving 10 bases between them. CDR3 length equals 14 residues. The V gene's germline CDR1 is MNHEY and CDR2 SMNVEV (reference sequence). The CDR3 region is CASSLLGGEETQYF. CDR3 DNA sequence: TGTGCCAGCAGTTTACTGGGGGGAGAAGAGACCCAGTACTTC.

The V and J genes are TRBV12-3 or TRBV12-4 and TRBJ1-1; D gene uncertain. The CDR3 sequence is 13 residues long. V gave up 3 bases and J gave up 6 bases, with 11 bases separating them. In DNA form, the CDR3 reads TGTGCCAGCAGTTTCGCTGGGCGGGCTGAAGCTTTCTTT. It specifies CASSFAGRAEAFF.

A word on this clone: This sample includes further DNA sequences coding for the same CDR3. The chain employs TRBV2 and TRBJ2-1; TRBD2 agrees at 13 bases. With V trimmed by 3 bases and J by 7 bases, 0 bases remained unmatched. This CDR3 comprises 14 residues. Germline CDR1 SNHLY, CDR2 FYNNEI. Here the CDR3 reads CASSEGLAGNEQFF. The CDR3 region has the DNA TGTGCCAGCAGTGAGGGACTAGCGGGGAATGAGCAGTTCTTC.

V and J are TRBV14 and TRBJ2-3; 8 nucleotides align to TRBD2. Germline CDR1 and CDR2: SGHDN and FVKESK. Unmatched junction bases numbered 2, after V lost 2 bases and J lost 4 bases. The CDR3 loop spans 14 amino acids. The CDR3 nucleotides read TGTGCCAGCAGCCAAAGCGGGAGTTCAGATACGCAGTATTTT. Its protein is CASSQSGSSDTQYF. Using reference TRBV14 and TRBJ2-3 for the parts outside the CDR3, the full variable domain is EAGVTQFPSHSVIEKGQTVTLRCDPISGHDNLYWYRRVMGKEIKFLLHFVKESKQDESGMPNNRFLAERTGGTYSTLKVQPAELEDSGVYFCASSQSGSSDTQYFGPGTRLTVL.

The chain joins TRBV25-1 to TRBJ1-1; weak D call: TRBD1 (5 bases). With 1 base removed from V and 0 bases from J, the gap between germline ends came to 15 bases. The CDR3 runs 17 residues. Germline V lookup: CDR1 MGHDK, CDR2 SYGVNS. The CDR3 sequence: CASSESPRTPMNTEAFF. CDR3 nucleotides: TGTGCCAGCAGTGAATCCCCTCGGACACCAATGAACACTGAAGCTTTCTTT. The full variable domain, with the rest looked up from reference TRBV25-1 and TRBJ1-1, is EADIYQTPRYLVIGTGKKITLECSQTMGHDKMYWYQQDPGMELHLIHYSYGVNSTEKGDLSSESTVSRIRTEHFPLTLESARPSHTSQYLCASSESPRTPMNTEAFFGQGTRLTVV.

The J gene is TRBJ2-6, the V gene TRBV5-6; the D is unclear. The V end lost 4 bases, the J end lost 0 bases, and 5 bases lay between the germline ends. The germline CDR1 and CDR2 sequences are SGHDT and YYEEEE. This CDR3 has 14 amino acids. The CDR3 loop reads CASSLGSGANVLTF. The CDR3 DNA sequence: TGTGCCAGCAGCCTAGGCTCTGGGGCCAACGTCCTGACTTTC.

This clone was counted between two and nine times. Here the CDR3 reads CASSYLGEANQPQHF. The CDR3 DNA sequence: TGTGCCAGCAGTTACCTGGGAGAGGCCAATCAGCCCCAGCATTTT. This chain connects TRBV6-2 or TRBV6-3 to TRBJ1-5, with D uncertain. V gave up 2 bases and J gave up 3 bases, with 11 bases separating them. CDR3 length: 15 amino acids. Germline V gene sequence: CDR1 MNHEY, CDR2 SVGEGT.

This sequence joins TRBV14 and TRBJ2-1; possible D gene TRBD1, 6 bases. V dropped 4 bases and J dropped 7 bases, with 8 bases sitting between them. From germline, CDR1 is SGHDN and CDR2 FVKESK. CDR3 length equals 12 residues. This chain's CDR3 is CASSLRGNEQFF. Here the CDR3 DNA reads TGTGCCAGCAGCCTCAGGGGTAATGAGCAGTTCTTC.

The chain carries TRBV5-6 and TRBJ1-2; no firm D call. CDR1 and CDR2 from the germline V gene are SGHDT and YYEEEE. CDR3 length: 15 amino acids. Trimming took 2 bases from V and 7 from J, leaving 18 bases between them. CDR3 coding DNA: TGTGCCAGCAGCTTCCGACCGGGAGGAATATCTGGCTACACCTTC. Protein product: CASSFRPGGISGYTF.

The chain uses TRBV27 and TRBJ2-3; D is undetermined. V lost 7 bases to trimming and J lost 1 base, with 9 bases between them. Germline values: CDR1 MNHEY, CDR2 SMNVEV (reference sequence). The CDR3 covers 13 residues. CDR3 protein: CASNLRGTDTQYF. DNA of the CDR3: TGTGCCAGCAACTTGCGTGGCACAGATACGCAGTATTTT.